The 32 T cell receptor beta chains below all came from one sample that was sequenced in a study of OX40 agonist ivuxolimab in advanced cancers. Here immunoSEQ multiplex PCR was the method, and the copy in TCRdb shows in-frame clones only, minus some. Of approximately 71,000 clones listed, roughly 82% are singletons. Sequencing was performed on CD4+ or CD8+ T cells sorted from blood, taken in a trial of the OX40 agonist ivuxolimab. Receptor source: an adult with an advanced solid tumor such as melanoma, head and neck, liver or kidney cancer.

V and J are TRBV28 and TRBJ1-1; D not certain. The CDR3 is 15 residues long. CDR1 is MDHEN and CDR2 is SYDVKM in the germline V gene. The V end was cut by 2 bases, the J end by 3 bases, with 13 bases between. This CDR3 reads CASSLIGQFYTEAFF. The CDR3 coding sequence is TGTGCCAGCAGTTTAATCGGGCAGTTCTACACTGAAGCTTTCTTT.

The V gene is TRBV23-1, the J gene TRBJ2-3; 8 bases are shared with TRBD2. TRBV23-1 is identified as an open reading frame with a role that is uncertain. J was trimmed by 0 bases and V by 7 bases; bases with no gene match: 15. The CDR3 has 18 amino acids. As DNA, the CDR3 is TGCGCCAGCATTCAGCGGAGGTGGCGGGAGGATAGCACAGATACGCAGTATTTT. It codes for CASIQRRWREDSTDTQYF.

The chain carries TRBV10-3 and TRBJ2-7; TRBD1 aligns across 9 bases. The CDR3 runs to 13 residues. With 6 bases clipped from V and 9 bases from J, the junction kept 9 bases outside the gene matches. Germline CDR1 reads ENHRY; CDR2 reads SYGVKD. CDR3 nucleotide sequence: TGTGCCATCAGCGGAAACACAGGGGGCGGGCAGTACGTC. Protein product: CAISGNTGGGQYV.

The CDR3 here is CASSLGVGTEAFF. CDR3 sequence (DNA): TGTGCCAGCAGCTTGGGGGTTGGGACTGAAGCTTTCTTT. The chain joins TRBV5-4 to TRBJ1-1; D unresolved. The CDR3 extends over 13 amino acids. Germline CDR1 and CDR2: SGHNT and YYREEE (reference sequence). V was cut by 0 bases and J by 5 bases, with 8 bases left in between.

This chain joins TRBV23-1 and TRBJ2-1, with 12 positions matching TRBD2. TRBV23-1 is treated as an ORF (open reading frame) with a function not yet certain. The junction had 13 bases not matched to a gene; V was cut back by 10 bases and J by 6 bases. The CDR3 covers 16 residues. The CDR3: CANLALGLAGRNEQFF. The CDR3 bases are TGCGCCAATTTGGCCCTGGGACTAGCGGGCCGCAATGAGCAGTTCTTC.

This clone was recorded once. The V and J genes are TRBV5-1 and TRBJ1-2; 7 bases map to TRBD1. Trimming at V came to 0 bases and at J to 7 bases, leaving 9 bases not matched to a gene. The length of the CDR3 is 15 residues. Per germline, CDR1 SGHRS and CDR2 YFSETQ. CDR3 bases: TGCGCCAGCAGCTTGGAGGCAGGGGGTCTTTCTGGCTACACCTTC. Translating it yields CASSLEAGGLSGYTF.

In its sample, this clone was seen once. This chain joins TRBV14 and TRBJ2-1; D is perhaps TRBD2 (6 bases). V lost 4 bases and J 9 bases, leaving 19 bases between the germline ends. This CDR3 contains 15 residues. Germline CDR1 SGHDN, CDR2 FVKESK. CDR3 region: CASSLSRGGIGEQFF. DNA of the CDR3: TGTGCCAGCAGCCTTTCGCGTGGCGGGATTGGTGAGCAGTTCTTC.

This chain connects TRBV19 to TRBJ1-2; 9 bases align to TRBD1. Trimming removed 7 bases from V and 8 bases from J; junction bases left unmatched: 5. CDR1 and CDR2 from the germline V gene are LNHDA and SQIVND (reference sequence). The length of the CDR3 is 12 residues. The CDR3 region is CASTGTGRGYTF. CDR3 nucleotides: TGTGCCAGTACCGGGACAGGGCGCGGCTACACCTTC.

The rearrangement uses TRBV4-3 and TRBJ1-1, with D possibly being TRBD1 (5 bases). Germline CDR1 is LGHNA and CDR2 is YSLEER. The CDR3 covers 14 residues. Trimming removed 1 base from V and 7 bases from J, with 13 bases in between. The CDR3 DNA is TGCGCCAGCAGCCAAGCTGGGGCAGTTTATGAAGCTTTCTTT. It codes for CASSQAGAVYEAFF.

This rearrangement joins TRBV11-2 to TRBJ2-1, with D tentatively TRBD1 (6 bases). The CDR3 is made up of 14 amino acids. V gave up 4 bases and J gave up 4 bases, with 11 bases separating them. The germline V gene has CDR1 SGHAT and CDR2 FQNNGV. This CDR3 reads CASSSLTGYNEQFF. The CDR3 nucleotides read TGTGCCAGCAGCTCATTGACAGGTTACAATGAGCAGTTCTTC.

The chain recombines TRBV15 with TRBJ1-2, with D tentatively TRBD1 (5 bases). The ends were cut back, 2 bases at V and 4 bases at J, with 14 bases in the middle. This CDR3 spans 15 amino acids. Germline assignment: CDR1 LNHNV and CDR2 YYDKDF (reference sequence). The CDR3 here is CATSRQGQALYGYTF. The CDR3 DNA follows: TGTGCCACCAGCAGACAGGGCCAGGCGCTCTATGGCTACACCTTC. Full variable domain (remainder filled in from reference TRBV15 and TRBJ1-2): DAMVIQNPRYQVTQFGKPVTLSCSQTLNHNVMYWYQQKSSQAPKLLFHYYDKDFNNEADTPDNFQSRRPNTSFCFLDIRSPGLGDTAMYLCATSRQGQALYGYTFGSGTRLTVV.

The chain combines TRBV7-2 with TRBJ1-6, with D possibly TRBD1 on 5 matching bases. CDR1 and CDR2 from the germline V gene are SGHTA and FQGNSA. This CDR3 has 12 amino acids. V gave up 5 bases and J gave up 12 bases, with 11 bases separating them. In nucleotides, the CDR3 is TGTGCCAGCAGCCGAGTGGGGGAACCCCTCCACTTT. Translating it yields CASSRVGEPLHF. Filled out from reference TRBV7-2 and TRBJ1-6, the complete variable domain reads GAGVSQSPSNKVTEKGKDVELRCDPISGHTALYWYRQSLGQGLEFLIYFQGNSAPDKSGLPSDRFSAERTGGSVSTLTIQRTQQEDSAVYLCASSRVGEPLHFGNGTRLTVT.

The rearrangement links TRBV11-3 to TRBJ2-5; D perhaps matches TRBD2 (5 bases). From germline, CDR1 is SGHNT and CDR2 YENEEA. This CDR3 spans 15 amino acids. Trimming removed 1 base from V and 5 bases from J, with 14 bases in between. The CDR3 protein is CASSLGWTGGETQYF. The CDR3 DNA reads as TGTGCCAGCAGCTTAGGTTGGACGGGCGGGGAGACCCAGTACTTC.

This chain uses TRBV19 with TRBJ2-7, with 8 positions matching TRBD2. J gave up 3 bases and V 11 bases, and 33 bases lay outside the gene matches. The CDR3 has 21 residues. From germline, CDR1 is LNHDA and CDR2 SQIVND (reference sequence). CDR3 sequence (DNA): TGTGCCGGCATGGGTGGCCTTTCTGCAACTTCGGGGGGGATTGAATTCTACGAGCAGTACGTC. As protein: CAGMGGLSATSGGIEFYEQYV.

This chain uses TRBV7-9 with TRBJ1-1; 9 positions match TRBD1. In germline, CDR1 is SEHNR, CDR2 FQNEAQ (reference sequence). This CDR3 has 14 residues. Unmatched junction bases numbered 4, after V lost 5 bases and J lost 3 bases. CDR3 amino acids: CASSLWTGDTEAFF. In DNA form, the CDR3 reads TGTGCCAGCAGCCTCTGGACAGGGGACACTGAAGCTTTCTTT.

The V gene is TRBV19, the J gene TRBJ2-3; 8 bases match TRBD1. The CDR3 is made up of 15 amino acids. CDR1 is LNHDA, CDR2 SQIVND, per germline (reference sequence). V dropped 7 bases and J dropped 0; count of bases not matched to a gene: 6. The CDR3 loop is CASKPQGASTDTQYF. CDR3 in DNA: TGTGCCAGTAAGCCTCAGGGGGCGAGCACAGATACGCAGTATTTT.

This rearrangement joins TRBV19 to TRBJ1-2, with 8 bases lining up with TRBD1. This CDR3 has 16 amino acids. V gave up 1 base and J gave up 2 bases; unmatched junction bases: 6. Germline assignment: CDR1 LNHDA and CDR2 SQIVND (reference sequence). The CDR3 reads CASSIVFAGGNYGYTF. The CDR3 DNA reads as TGTGCCAGTAGTATAGTCTTCGCAGGGGGCAACTATGGCTACACCTTC.

This clone came up a few times. The J gene is TRBJ2-5, the V gene TRBV5-1, with D maybe TRBD2 (6 bases). The CDR3 extends over 14 amino acids. V was trimmed by 2 bases and J by 5 bases, leaving 13 bases between them. Germline V gene sequence: CDR1 SGHRS, CDR2 YFSETQ. The CDR3 spells CASSLSTSTETQYF. CDR3 nucleotide sequence: TGCGCCAGCAGCTTATCGACTAGTACCGAGACCCAGTACTTC.

The gene calls are TRBV21-1 and TRBJ2-3; the listed D gene, TRBD2, was not tested against the DNA. TRBV21-1 is a known pseudogene. The CDR3 covers 17 residues. The chain's CDR3 is CASSSPRGTCLSDTQYF. In DNA form, the CDR3 reads TGTGCCAGCAGCTCCCCGCGGGGAACTTGCCTATCAGATACGCAGTATTTT.

The chain employs TRBV5-1 and TRBJ2-1, with TRBD1 matching over 7 bases. Trimming removed 3 bases from V and 6 bases from J; junction bases left unmatched: 3. The CDR3 spans 13 residues. The V gene's germline CDR1 is SGHRS and CDR2 YFSETQ. The CDR3 DNA reads as TGCGCCAGCAGCTCCAACAGGGGCAATGAGCAGTTCTTC. Translating gives CASSSNRGNEQFF.

The J gene is TRBJ2-3, the V gene TRBV2; maybe TRBD2 (6 bases). Germline CDR1 is SNHLY and CDR2 is FYNNEI. CDR3 length: 15 residues. V was clipped by 6 bases and J by 1 base, with 14 bases between them. This chain's CDR3 is CASRRSASGTDTQYF. CDR3 coding DNA: TGTGCCAGCAGGAGGTCGGCTAGCGGCACAGATACGCAGTATTTT.

The genes are TRBV30 and TRBJ2-3; no clear D. V lost 1 base and J lost 4, with 9 bases in between. The CDR3 is 13 amino acids. Germline lookup yields CDR1 GTSNPN and CDR2 SVGIG (reference sequence). In DNA form, the CDR3 reads TGTGCCTGGAGTGAGGTAATAGCAGATACGCAGTATTTT. It codes for CAWSEVIADTQYF.

The sample holds one count of this clone. V gene TRBV4-1 combines with J gene TRBJ1-4, with TRBD1 as a possible D gene (5 bases). The CDR3 covers 17 residues. V dropped 0 bases and J dropped 5 bases, with 16 bases sitting between them. Germline CDR1 MGHRA, CDR2 YSYEKL. CDR3 in amino acids: CASSQDDRQLLNEKLFF. The CDR3, as DNA: TGCGCCAGCAGCCAAGACGACCGACAGCTTTTAAATGAAAAACTGTTTTTT.

This clone is a singleton in its sample. This chain links TRBV7-2 with TRBJ1-5, with 7 bases fitting TRBD1. V shed 1 base and J 5 bases; nucleotides not matched to a gene: 5. The CDR3 extends over 15 amino acids. In germline, CDR1 is SGHTA, CDR2 FQGNSA. CDR3 sequence: CASSLVPGQHQPQHF. In DNA, the CDR3 is TGTGCCAGCAGCTTAGTACCGGGACAGCATCAGCCCCAGCATTTT.

V usage is TRBV5-6 and J usage is TRBJ2-2, with D maybe TRBD2 (5 bases). Between the trimmed V and J ends, which lost 3 bases and 9 bases, there was a span of 12 bases. Germline CDR1 reads SGHDT; CDR2 reads YYEEEE. The CDR3 totals 13 residues. The CDR3 region is CASSSRSGRELFF. In nucleotides, the CDR3 is TGTGCCAGCAGCTCGAGAAGCGGTAGGGAGCTGTTTTTT.

V usage is TRBV5-1 and J usage is TRBJ2-7; 7 nucleotides agree with TRBD2. CDR1 is SGHRS, CDR2 YFSETQ, per germline. The CDR3 runs to 11 residues. Trimming removed 4 bases from V and 6 bases from J; junction bases left unmatched: 1. CDR3 DNA sequence: TGCGCCAGCAGCAGGGAGGGCGAGCAGTACTTC. This gives the protein CASSREGEQYF.

The chain recombines TRBV9 with TRBJ1-2; D is ambiguous. CDR1 and CDR2 from the germline V gene are SGDLS and YYNGEE. This CDR3 spans 14 amino acids. The V end was cut by 4 bases, the J end by 5 bases, with 15 bases between. The CDR3, as DNA: TGTGCCAGCAGCTCCCGGGAGGGAGGGTATGGCTACACCTTC. Amino acid sequence: CASSSREGGYGYTF.

The chain couples TRBV27 to TRBJ2-5, with D unresolved. V lost 1 base and J 5 bases, leaving 8 bases between the germline ends. The CDR3 loop spans 13 amino acids. The germline gives CDR1 MNHEY, CDR2 SMNVEV (reference sequence). DNA of the CDR3: TGTGCCAGCAGTTTATTTAGTGGTGAGACCCAGTACTTC. Protein: CASSLFSGETQYF.

The gene calls are TRBV5-1 and TRBJ2-7; the D gene is possibly TRBD2 (6 bases). Trimming stripped 4 bases from V and 1 base from J, with 24 bases between. CDR1 SGHRS and CDR2 YFSETQ come from the germline V gene. This CDR3 is built from 18 residues. CDR3 sequence reads: CASSPGRHGGSESYEQYF. CDR3 nucleotides: TGCGCCAGCAGCCCTGGGAGACACGGGGGTTCGGAATCCTACGAGCAGTACTTC. Combining the CDR3 with reference TRBV5-1 and TRBJ2-7 gives the whole variable domain KAGVTQTPRYLIKTRGQQVTLSCSPISGHRSVSWYQQTPGQGLQFLFEYFSETQRNKGNFPGRFSGRQFSNSRSEMNVSTLELGDSALYLCASSPGRHGGSESYEQYFGPGTRLTVT.

V usage is TRBV7-6 and J usage is TRBJ2-1; 12 bases map to TRBD2. This CDR3 has 16 residues. Germline loops: CDR1 SGHVS, CDR2 FNYEAQ. Unmatched junction bases numbered 5, after V lost 3 bases and J lost 5 bases. As DNA, the CDR3 is TGTGCCAGCAGCTTTGGGTCTAGCGGGAGGGACAATGAGCAGTTCTTC. It is translated as CASSFGSSGRDNEQFF.

The chain is built from TRBV28 and TRBJ2-1, with D perhaps matching TRBD1 or TRBD2 (5 bases each). The CDR3 length is 14 residues. Germline loops: CDR1 MDHEN, CDR2 SYDVKM. The germline V and J ends were trimmed by 3 bases and 10 bases, with 16 bases remaining between them. DNA of the CDR3: TGTGCCAGCAGTTTTGGTGGGACGAGAGGCGAGCAGTTCTTC. Encoded protein: CASSFGGTRGEQFF. Drawing the rest from reference TRBV28 and TRBJ2-1, the complete variable domain is DVKVTQSSRYLVKRTGEKVFLECVQDMDHENMFWYRQDPGLGLRLIYFSYDVKMKEKGDIPEGYSVSREKKERFSLILESASTNQTSMYLCASSFGGTRGEQFFGPGTRLTVL.

V and J are TRBV5-1 and TRBJ2-3; 7 bases map to TRBD2. This CDR3 comprises 15 residues. Germline V gives CDR1 SGHRS, CDR2 YFSETQ. With V trimmed by 2 bases and J by 1 base, 4 bases remained unmatched. DNA for the CDR3: TGCGCCAGCAGCTTCGGGGGGAGAGGCACAGATACGCAGTATTTT. Translating gives CASSFGGRGTDTQYF.